Below are 18 T cell receptor beta chains sequenced from a single sample in a study of blood T cells in healthy people across ages. Combining a sample-barcoded 5' primer with a J-beta primer mix, a second PCR ran for roughly 7 to 11 cycles. One entry per CDR3 protein, called by TCRdb with MiXCR from the 5' RACE reads. The sample consists of around 800,000 distinct CDR3 sequences, around 50% of them appearing once. Input material: blood. The receptor set was obtained from an elderly man in good health.

The gene calls are TRBV2 and TRBJ2-6; weak D call: TRBD1 (5 bases). Germline V gives CDR1 SNHLY, CDR2 FYNNEI. The V gene lost 7 bases and the J gene lost 4 bases, with 14 bases spanning the gap. This CDR3 is 15 amino acids long. DNA of the CDR3: TGTGCCAGCACCCAGGGTTTGTCCGGGGCCAACGTCCTGACTTTC. Amino acids: CASTQGLSGANVLTF.

In this sample, this clonotype turned up many times. V is TRBV20-1 and J is TRBJ2-3, with TRBD2 identical over 8 bases. The CDR3 consists of 14 residues. CDR1 is DFQATT and CDR2 is SNEGSKA in the germline V gene (reference sequence). Unmatched junction bases numbered 2, after V lost 1 base and J lost 2 bases. The CDR3 bases are TGCAGTGCTAGAGCGGGAGGGTACACAGATACGCAGTATTTT. Protein sequence: CSARAGGYTDTQYF.

This clonotype was counted between two and nine times. This rearrangement joins TRBV6-2 or TRBV6-3 to TRBJ2-3; 12 bases agree with TRBD1. The CDR3 length is 16 residues. From germline, CDR1 is MNHEY and CDR2 SVGEGT. After removal of 6 bases from V and 4 bases from J, the junction contained 8 bases not matched to a gene. The DNA for the CDR3 is TGTGCCAGCAGGTTTACCGGGACAGGGGGCGCAGATACGCAGTATTTT. Translation gives CASRFTGTGGADTQYF.

Notes on this clonotype: This may stem from a read error, because a much larger clone lies one nucleotide away. The chain is built from TRBV20-1 and TRBJ1-4; 7 bases agree with TRBD1. The CDR3 runs to 15 residues. Germline V gene lookup returns CDR1 DFQATT and CDR2 SNEGSKA (reference sequence). Written as DNA, the CDR3 is TGCAGTGCTCGTATGCAGGGGGTCGCTAATCAAAAACTGTTTTTT. Translated, it gives CSARMQGVANQKLFF.

V usage is TRBV2 and J usage is TRBJ2-1; 13 bases fit TRBD2. The CDR3 spans 15 residues. CDR1 SNHLY and CDR2 FYNNEI come from the germline V gene. V lost 4 bases and J lost 10; bases outside the gene matches: 7. CDR3 sequence (DNA): TGTGCCAGCAGTGCTACTAGCGGGAGGGCCCACGAGCAGTTCTTC. Its translation is CASSATSGRAHEQFF.

The J gene is TRBJ2-7, the V gene TRBV4-2, with 13 bases that match TRBD2. The J segment lost 0 bases and the V segment lost 4 bases, leaving 3 bases of the junction unmatched. The CDR3 is 16 residues long. Germline CDR1 LGHNA, CDR2 YNFKEQ. In nucleotides, the CDR3 is TGTGCCAGCAGCCTTGGGACTAGCGGGGTCTCCTACGAGCAGTACTTC. This translates into CASSLGTSGVSYEQYF.

The chain carries TRBV12-3 or TRBV12-4 and TRBJ2-1; D is unclear. The CDR3 loop spans 16 amino acids. Trimming took 0 bases from V and 0 from J, leaving 9 bases between them. CDR3 residues: CASSLALALSYNEQFF. The CDR3 DNA sequence: TGTGCCAGCAGTTTAGCGCTGGCACTCTCCTACAATGAGCAGTTCTTC.

The J gene is TRBJ2-7, the V gene TRBV28, with 10 bases that match TRBD2. The length of the CDR3 is 16 residues. Germline V gene data show CDR1 as MDHEN and CDR2 as SYDVKM. Trimming cost V 1 base and J 7 bases; bases outside gene matches: 10. CDR3 amino acids: CASSLYQASGSYEQYF. DNA of the CDR3: TGTGCCAGCAGTTTATACCAGGCTAGCGGGAGCTATGAGCAGTACTTC.

Note on this clonotype: A much larger clone differs by one base, so this may be a read error. The chain carries TRBV6-1 and TRBJ2-5; 8 nucleotides match TRBD2. TRBJ2-7 matches the DNA end more closely, so the J call is doubtful. CDR1 is MNHNS and CDR2 is SASEGT in the germline V gene. The CDR3 spans 13 residues. The CDR3 DNA reads TGTGCCAGTTCGACTAGCGTCAATCTCGAGCAGTACTTC. Its translation is CASSTSVNLEQYF.

This clonotype was counted ten times or more. CDR3 in DNA: TGTGCCAGCAGTGAAAATCGGGATAACTATGGCTACACCTTC. Amino acids: CASSENRDNYGYTF. The J gene is TRBJ1-2, the V gene TRBV25-1, with D unresolved. The V end lost 2 bases, the J end lost 1 base, and 8 bases lay between the germline ends. The CDR3 spans 14 residues. Per the germline V gene, CDR1 is MGHDK and CDR2 is SYGVNS.

The chain links TRBV5-1 to TRBJ1-4; D ambiguous. Deletions cut 3 bases from V and 8 bases from J, with 14 bases between. Germline V gene sequence: CDR1 SGHRS, CDR2 YFSETQ. The CDR3 loop spans 14 amino acids. The CDR3 region is CASSSGSLGEKLFF. The CDR3 region has the DNA TGCGCCAGCAGCTCGGGCAGCCTGGGGGAAAAACTGTTTTTT.

The chain carries TRBV27 and TRBJ1-1; D unresolved. V lost 5 bases, J lost 1 base, and 8 bases lay in between. Germline V gives CDR1 MNHEY, CDR2 SMNVEV (reference sequence). This CDR3 contains 13 residues. The CDR3 is CASSVSQNTEAFF. The CDR3 DNA reads as TGTGCCAGCAGTGTCAGTCAGAACACTGAAGCTTTCTTT.

This clonotype was counted between two and nine times. This chain uses TRBV7-2 with TRBJ2-5, with D hard to call. This CDR3 comprises 13 residues. The V end lost 3 bases, the J end lost 5 bases, and 10 bases lay between the germline ends. Germline V lookup: CDR1 SGHTA, CDR2 FQGNSA. The CDR3 nucleotides read TGTGCCAGCAGCTTCGCCGGTGCCGAGACCCAGTACTTC. Protein: CASSFAGAETQYF.

The rearrangement joins TRBV27 to TRBJ2-5, with 10 bases aligning to TRBD2. Germline CDR1 and CDR2: MNHEY and SMNVEV (reference sequence). The CDR3 consists of 21 residues. V dropped 5 bases and J dropped 5; count of bases not matched to a gene: 26. The CDR3 coding sequence is TGTGCCAGCAGTACACGCAGGGGCCCGGCTAGCGGGAGAAGGGTGATGGAGACCCAGTACTTC. Translated: CASSTRRGPASGRRVMETQYF.

The chain uses TRBV15 and TRBJ2-5; weak D call: TRBD1 (5 bases). V was clipped by 0 bases and J by 2 bases, with 25 bases between them. Germline V gives CDR1 LNHNV, CDR2 YYDKDF (reference sequence). The CDR3 loop spans 20 amino acids. For the CDR3, the DNA is TGTGCCACCAGCAGAGATCTACGAGGAAGGGGCAACAACGATCAAGAGACCCAGTACTTC. Its translation is CATSRDLRGRGNNDQETQYF.

The chain links TRBV6-2 or TRBV6-3 to TRBJ2-3; D not certain. The CDR3 sequence is 15 residues long. V lost 2 bases to trimming and J lost 4 bases, with 13 bases between them. CDR1 and CDR2 (germline): MNHEY, SVGEGT. DNA of the CDR3: TGTGCCAGCAGTTACACGCTGAGATCCTCAGATACGCAGTATTTT. Its protein is CASSYTLRSSDTQYF.

This clonotype was seen a handful of times. The J gene is TRBJ2-7, the V gene TRBV6-6, with 9 positions matching TRBD1. The end of the DNA is better explained by TRBJ2-5, so the J call may be wrong. Per the germline V gene, CDR1 is MNHNY and CDR2 is SVGAGI (reference sequence). The CDR3 loop spans 16 amino acids. The CDR3: CASSFYRDRVTETQYF. The CDR3 DNA reads as TGTGCCAGCAGTTTCTACCGGGACAGGGTGACAGAGACCCAGTACTTC.

V and J are TRBV7-2 and TRBJ1-2; TRBD1 might be the D (5 bases). The V gene lost 5 bases and the J gene lost 1 base, with 14 bases spanning the gap. CDR1 SGHTA and CDR2 FQGNSA come from the germline V gene. The CDR3 is 15 amino acids. CDR3 protein: CASSPWWGDNYGYTF. The CDR3 nucleotides read TGTGCCAGCAGCCCGTGGTGGGGGGATAACTATGGCTACACCTTC.